The rows below give T cell receptor beta chains drawn from one sample of a study of blood T cells in healthy people across ages. TCRdb used MiXCR to reprocess the 5' RACE reads, holding one entry per CDR3 protein. Of around 690,000 distinct CDR3 sequences detected, roughly 53% appear once; the ten largest clones hold 30% to 45%. Sequencing was performed on blood. These receptors were taken from a man aged 60-69 years in good health. The CDR3 runs from the conserved cysteine through the conserved F or W. Fields, in order: V gene, clone size, CDR3 protein. Size is omitted from some rows. Given values are once, few, many or a class for expanded clones.

>TRBV24-1|-
CATSDRLASDTQYF
>TRBV11-2|-
CASSLSGQVVAETQYF
>TRBV12-3/TRBV12-4|once
CVSRAGGDGYTF
>TRBV6-6|few
CASSYERGLTDTQYF
>TRBV29-1|-
CSAGQTSTDTQYF
>TRBV6-5|few
CASSSLGQGSQETQYF
>TRBV20-1|-
CSARVGRDTGEQYF
>TRBV5-1|-
CASSLEGDPAKNIQYF
>TRBV7-9|-
CASSLVVSGGSTTDTQYF
>TRBV7-2|few
CASSTTSGGGSETQYF
>TRBV20-1|many
CSARTTYGTDIISQHF
>TRBV4-1|few
CASSLPEDRAPANSPLHF
>TRBV10-3|once
CAPERVGGGDQHF
>TRBV7-2|few
CASSSVWPATDTQYF
>TRBV28|-
CASSFTDSLGEYF
>TRBV5-1|few
CASSELGGSHNEQFF
>TRBV11-2|-
CASSLDLARYEQYF
>TRBV7-2|many
CASSLQRGGETQYF
>TRBV6-1|-
CASSANAPAQRRGETQYF
>TRBV5-1|-
CASSSLYGETQYF
>TRBV11-2|-
CASSPAGGQGEQYF
>TRBV12-3/TRBV12-4|-
CASSSIAITGTGYEQYF
>TRBV3-1|few
CASSPRGLAGEETQYF